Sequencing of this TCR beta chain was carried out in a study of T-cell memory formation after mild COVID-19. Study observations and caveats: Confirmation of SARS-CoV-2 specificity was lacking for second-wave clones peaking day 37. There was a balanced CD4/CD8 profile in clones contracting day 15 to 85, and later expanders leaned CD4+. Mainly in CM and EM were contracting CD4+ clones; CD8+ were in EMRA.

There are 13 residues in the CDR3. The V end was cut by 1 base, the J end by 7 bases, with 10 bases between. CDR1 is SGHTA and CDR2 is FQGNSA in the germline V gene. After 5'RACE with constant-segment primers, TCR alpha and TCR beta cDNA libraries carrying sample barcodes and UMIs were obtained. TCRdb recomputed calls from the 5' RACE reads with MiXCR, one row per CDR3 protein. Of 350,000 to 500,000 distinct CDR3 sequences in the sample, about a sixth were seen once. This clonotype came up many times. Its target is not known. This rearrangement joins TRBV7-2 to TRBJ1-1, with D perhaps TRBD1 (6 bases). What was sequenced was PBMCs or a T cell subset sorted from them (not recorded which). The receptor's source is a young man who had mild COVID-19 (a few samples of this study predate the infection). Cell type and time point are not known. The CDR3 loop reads CASSLGTGYEAFF. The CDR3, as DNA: TGTGCCAGCAGCTTAGGTACAGGGTATGAAGCTTTCTTT.